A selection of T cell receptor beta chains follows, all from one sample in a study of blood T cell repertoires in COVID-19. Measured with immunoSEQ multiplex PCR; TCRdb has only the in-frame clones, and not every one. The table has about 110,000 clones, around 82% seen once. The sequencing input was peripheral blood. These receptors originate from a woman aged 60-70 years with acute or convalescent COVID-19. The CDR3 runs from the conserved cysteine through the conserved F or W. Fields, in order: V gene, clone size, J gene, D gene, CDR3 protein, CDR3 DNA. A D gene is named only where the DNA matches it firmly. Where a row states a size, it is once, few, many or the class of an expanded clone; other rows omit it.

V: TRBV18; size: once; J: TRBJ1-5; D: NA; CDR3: CASSPSGVEQPQHF; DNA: TGTGCCAGCTCACCATCCGGGGTGGAGCAGCCCCAGCATTTT
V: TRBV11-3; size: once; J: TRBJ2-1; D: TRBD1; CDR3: CASSIQGDNEQFF; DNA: TGTGCCAGCAGCATACAGGGGGACAATGAGCAGTTCTTC
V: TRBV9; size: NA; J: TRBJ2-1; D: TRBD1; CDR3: CASSERDSYNEQFF; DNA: TGTGCCAGCAGCGAACGGGACAGCTACAATGAGCAGTTCTTC
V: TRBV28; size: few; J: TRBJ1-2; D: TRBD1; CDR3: CASSLLTGTGGYGYTF; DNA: TGTGCCAGCAGTTTACTAACCGGGACAGGTGGCTATGGCTACACCTTC
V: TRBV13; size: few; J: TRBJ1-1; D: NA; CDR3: CASRPTYTNTEAFF; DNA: TGTGCCAGCAGACCCACTTATACGAACACTGAAGCTTTCTTT
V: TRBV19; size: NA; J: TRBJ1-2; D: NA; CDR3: CASSIDDRTYGYTF; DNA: TGTGCCAGTAGTATAGATGACAGGACCTATGGCTACACCTTC
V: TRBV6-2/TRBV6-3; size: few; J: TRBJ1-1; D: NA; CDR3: CASSAPGHLMNTEAFF; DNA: TGTGCCAGCAGTGCGCCGGGACACCTAATGAACACTGAAGCTTTCTTT
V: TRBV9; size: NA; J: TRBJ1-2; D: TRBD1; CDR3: CASSATGGGYTF; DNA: TGTGCCAGCAGCGCCACAGGGGGTGGCTACACCTTC
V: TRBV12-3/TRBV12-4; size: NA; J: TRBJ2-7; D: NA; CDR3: CASSLSGVYEQYF; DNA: TGTGCCAGCAGTTTGAGCGGAGTCTACGAGCAGTACTTC
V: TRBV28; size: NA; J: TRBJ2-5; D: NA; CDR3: CASSFLASRETQYF; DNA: TGTGCCAGCAGTTTTTTGGCTAGTCGGGAGACCCAGTACTTC
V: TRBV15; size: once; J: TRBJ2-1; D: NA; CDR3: CATSRDWAGTSEQFF; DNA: TGTGCCACCAGCAGAGATTGGGCAGGGACATCTGAGCAGTTCTTC
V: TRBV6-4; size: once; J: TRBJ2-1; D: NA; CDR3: CASSDSAGRNNEQFF; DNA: TGTGCCAGCAGTGACTCTGCGGGGCGGAACAATGAGCAGTTCTTC
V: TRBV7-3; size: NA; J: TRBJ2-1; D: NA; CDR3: CASSPTPGLEDNEQFF; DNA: TGTGCCAGCAGCCCCACGCCGGGACTGGAGGACAATGAGCAGTTCTTC
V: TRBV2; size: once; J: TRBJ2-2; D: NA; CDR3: CASAWSGTTNTGELFF; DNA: TGTGCCAGCGCGTGGTCCGGGACAACGAACACCGGGGAGCTGTTTTTT
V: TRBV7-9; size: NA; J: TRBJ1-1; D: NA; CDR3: CASSAQGRPTEAFF; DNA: TGTGCCAGCAGCGCTCAGGGGCGGCCCACTGAAGCTTTCTTT
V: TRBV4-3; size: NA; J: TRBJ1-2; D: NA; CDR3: CASSQDPGPSEYGYTF; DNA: TGCGCCAGCAGCCAAGATCCCGGCCCGTCGGAGTATGGCTACACCTTC
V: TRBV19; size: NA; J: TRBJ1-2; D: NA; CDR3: CASSTTGPYGYTF; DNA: TGTGCCAGTAGCACGACAGGCCCCTATGGCTACACCTTC
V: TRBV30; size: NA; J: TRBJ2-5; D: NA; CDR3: CAWSWDGGQETQYF; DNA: TGTGCCTGGAGTTGGGACGGGGGTCAAGAGACCCAGTACTTC
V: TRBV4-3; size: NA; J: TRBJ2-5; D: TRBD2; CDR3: CASSQVAGRGETQYF; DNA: TGCGCCAGCAGCCAAGTGGCGGGGAGGGGAGAGACCCAGTACTTC
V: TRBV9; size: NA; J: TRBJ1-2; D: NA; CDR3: CASSPSRDSLGGYTF; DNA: TGTGCCAGCAGCCCCAGTCGGGACTCACTGGGGGGCTACACCTTC
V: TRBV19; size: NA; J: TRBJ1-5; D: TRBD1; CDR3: CASSIRQGIVNQPQHF; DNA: TGTGCCAGTAGTATCCGACAGGGCATTGTCAATCAGCCCCAGCATTTT
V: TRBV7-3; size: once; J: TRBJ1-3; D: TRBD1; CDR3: CASSLVGGADGNTIYF; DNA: TGTGCCAGCAGCTTAGTAGGGGGCGCGGATGGAAACACCATATATTTT
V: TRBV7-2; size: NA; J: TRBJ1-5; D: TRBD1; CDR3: CASTTGGFYSNQPQHF; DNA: TGTGCCAGCACGACAGGGGGCTTTTATAGCAATCAGCCCCAGCATTTT
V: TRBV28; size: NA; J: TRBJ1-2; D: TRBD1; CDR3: CASSLDRVYGYTF; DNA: TGTGCCAGCAGTTTAGACAGGGTCTATGGCTACACCTTC
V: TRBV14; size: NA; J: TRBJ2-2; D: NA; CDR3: CASNQRTASEELFF; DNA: TGTGCCAGCAATCAACGGACAGCCTCCGAAGAGCTGTTTTTT
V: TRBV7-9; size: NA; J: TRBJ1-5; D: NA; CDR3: CASSSAGGPEAQHF; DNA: TGTGCCAGCAGCTCCGCGGGTGGGCCCGAGGCCCAGCATTTT
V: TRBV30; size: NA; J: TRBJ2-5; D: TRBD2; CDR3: CAWSRGGLETQYF; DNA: TGTGCCTGGAGTCGGGGGGGCCTAGAGACCCAGTACTTC
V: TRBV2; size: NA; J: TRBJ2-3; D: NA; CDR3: CASSELGGGTDTQYF; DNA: TGTGCCAGCAGTGAACTTGGCGGGGGCACAGATACGCAGTATTTT
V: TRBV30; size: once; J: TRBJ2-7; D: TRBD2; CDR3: CAWSVQGTVWTSGGVYEQYF; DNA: TGTGCCTGGAGTGTACAGGGGACGGTCTGGACTAGCGGGGGGGTATACGAGCAGTACTTC
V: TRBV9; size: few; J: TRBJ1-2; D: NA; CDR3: CASSVGGDGANYGYTF; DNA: TGTGCCAGCAGCGTAGGGGGGGACGGAGCTAACTATGGCTACACCTTC
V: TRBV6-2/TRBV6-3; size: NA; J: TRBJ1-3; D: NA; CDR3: CASSPAHSGNTIYF; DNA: TGTGCCAGCAGCCCGGCTCACTCTGGAAACACCATATATTTT
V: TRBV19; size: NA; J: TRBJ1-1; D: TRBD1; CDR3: CASSPDRDVALPQAFF; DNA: TGTGCCAGTAGTCCAGACAGGGACGTCGCACTACCTCAAGCTTTCTTT
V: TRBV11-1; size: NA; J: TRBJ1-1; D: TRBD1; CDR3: CASRSPRGDSEAFF; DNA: TGTGCCAGCAGATCCCCCAGGGGGGACAGTGAAGCTTTCTTT
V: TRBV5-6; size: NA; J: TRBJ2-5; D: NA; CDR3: CASSLQEETQYF; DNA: TGTGCCAGCAGCCTACAGGAAGAGACCCAGTACTTC
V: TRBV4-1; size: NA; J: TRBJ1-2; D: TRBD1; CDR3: CASSVQGANYGYTF; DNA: TGCGCCAGCAGCGTACAGGGGGCTAACTATGGCTACACCTTC